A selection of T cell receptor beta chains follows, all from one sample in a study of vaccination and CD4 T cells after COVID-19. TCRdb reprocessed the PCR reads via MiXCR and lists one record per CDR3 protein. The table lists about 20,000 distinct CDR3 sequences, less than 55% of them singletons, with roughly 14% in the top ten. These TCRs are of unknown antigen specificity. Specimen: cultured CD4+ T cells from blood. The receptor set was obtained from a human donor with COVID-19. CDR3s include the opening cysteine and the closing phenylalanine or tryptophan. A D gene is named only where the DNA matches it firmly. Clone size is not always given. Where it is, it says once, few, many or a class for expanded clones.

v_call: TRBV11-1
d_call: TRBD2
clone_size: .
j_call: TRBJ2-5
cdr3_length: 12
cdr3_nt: TGTGCCAGCAGCAACACAACGGGGGGCCAGTACTTC
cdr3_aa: CASSNTTGGQYF

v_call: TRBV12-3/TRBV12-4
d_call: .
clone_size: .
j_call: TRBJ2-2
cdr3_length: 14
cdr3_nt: TGTGCCAGCAACAGACAGCAGAACGCCGGGGAGCTGTTTTTT
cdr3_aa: CASNRQQNAGELFF

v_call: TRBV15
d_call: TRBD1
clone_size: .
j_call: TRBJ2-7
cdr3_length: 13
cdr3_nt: TGTGCCACCAGCAAGCAGGGGGCTGGCGAGCAGTACTTC
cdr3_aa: CATSKQGAGEQYF

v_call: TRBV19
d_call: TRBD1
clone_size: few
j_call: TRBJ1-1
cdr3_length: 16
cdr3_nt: TGTGCCAGCGCCACGGGAGAGGCACAGGGGTCTACTGAAGCTTTCTTT
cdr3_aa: CASATGEAQGSTEAFF

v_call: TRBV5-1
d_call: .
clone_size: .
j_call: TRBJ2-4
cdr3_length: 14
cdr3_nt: TGCGCCAGCAGCTCCGATGTAGCCAAAAACATTCAGTACTTC
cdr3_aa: CASSSDVAKNIQYF

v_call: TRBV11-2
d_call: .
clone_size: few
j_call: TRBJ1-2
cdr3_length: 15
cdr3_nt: TGTGCCAGCAGCTCCGTGCGGGGCCGGGACTATGGCTACACCTTC
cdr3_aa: CASSSVRGRDYGYTF

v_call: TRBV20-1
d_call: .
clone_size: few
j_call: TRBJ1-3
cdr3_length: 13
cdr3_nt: TGCAGTCTCCTCCGGGACTCTGGAAACACCATATATTTT
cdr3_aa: CSLLRDSGNTIYF

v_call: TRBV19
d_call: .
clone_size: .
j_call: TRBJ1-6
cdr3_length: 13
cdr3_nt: TGTGCCAGTAGTAGGGCTAGGAATTCACCCCTCCACTTT
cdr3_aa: CASSRARNSPLHF

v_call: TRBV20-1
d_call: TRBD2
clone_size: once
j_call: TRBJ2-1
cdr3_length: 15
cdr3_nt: TGCAGTGCTTTCCGACTAGCGGGGGGCCAGAATGAGCAGTTCTTC
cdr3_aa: CSAFRLAGGQNEQFF

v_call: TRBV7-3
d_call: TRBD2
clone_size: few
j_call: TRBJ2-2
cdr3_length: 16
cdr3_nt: TGTGCCAGCAGCTTGACTAGCGGGGCGGGCACCGGGGAGCTGTTTTTT
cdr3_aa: CASSLTSGAGTGELFF

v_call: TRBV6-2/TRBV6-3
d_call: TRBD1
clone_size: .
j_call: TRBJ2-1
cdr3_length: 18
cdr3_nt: TGTGCCAGCAGTCATTACCCCCGCCGGGACAGGGATTACAATGAGCAGTTCTTC
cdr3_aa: CASSHYPRRDRDYNEQFF

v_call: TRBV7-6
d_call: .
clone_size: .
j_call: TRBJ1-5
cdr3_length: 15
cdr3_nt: TGTGCCAGCAGCTTAGGGGCAGGGAGGACTCAGCCCCAGCATTTT
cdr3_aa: CASSLGAGRTQPQHF

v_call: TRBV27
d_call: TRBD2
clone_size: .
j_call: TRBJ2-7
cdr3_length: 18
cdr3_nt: TGTGCCAGCAGTCGGACACCAGGGACTAGTGCGGGTTACAACGAGCAGTACTTC
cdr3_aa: CASSRTPGTSAGYNEQYF

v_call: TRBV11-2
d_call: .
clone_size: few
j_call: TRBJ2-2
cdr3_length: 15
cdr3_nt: TGTGCCAGCAGCTTATCCAGGGGGAACACCGGGGAGCTGTTTTTT
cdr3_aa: CASSLSRGNTGELFF

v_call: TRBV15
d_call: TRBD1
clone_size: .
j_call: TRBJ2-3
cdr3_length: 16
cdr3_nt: TGTGCCACCAGCGTAACTACAGGGGGGAGCACAGATACGCAGTATTTT
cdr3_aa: CATSVTTGGSTDTQYF

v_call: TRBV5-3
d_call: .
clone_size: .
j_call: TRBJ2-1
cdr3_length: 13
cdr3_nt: TGTGCCAGCAGCTCCCGGGACCTCCGAGAGCAGTTCTTC
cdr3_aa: CASSSRDLREQFF

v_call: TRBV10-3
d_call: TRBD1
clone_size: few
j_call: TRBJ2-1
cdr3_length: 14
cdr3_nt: TGTGCCATCAACAAGGACAGGGAGGACAATGAGCAGTTCTTC
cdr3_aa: CAINKDREDNEQFF